This T cell receptor beta chain stems from a study of cytomegalovirus exposure and HLA in healthy donors. Turning to the study itself: Samples from HLA-typed donors yielded approximately 80 million unique TCRs in an early data release. Study results and limitations: From TCR beta sequences, most subjects' HLA-A and HLA-B alleles were reportedly predicted accurately.

Between the trimmed V and J ends, which lost 3 bases and 7 bases, there was a span of 18 bases. The CDR3 is 16 residues long. Germline V gives CDR1 MNHEY, CDR2 SVGAGI. This clone was seen only once. Its specificity is unknown. This sample includes further DNA sequences coding for the same CDR3. PCR involved 60 Vbeta and 13 Jbeta primers. Original handling: Unique TCR beta chains numbered 60 million to 100 million in a later analysis, with roughly 9.9 million shared. TCRdb keeps only in-frame clones here, not all; method: immunoSEQ multiplex PCR. That table gives V, J and clone size, and the DNA gave D and trimming. The sample records about 100,000 clones, roughly 83% being singletons.

This chain connects TRBV6-5 to TRBJ2-2; D might be TRBD2 (7 bases). Sequences were obtained from PBMCs. The sequence was collected from a female donor in good health and CMV-seropositive. CDR3 DNA: TGTGCCAGCAGTTATTTGCCGGGGGGCTCGAACGGGGAGCTGTTTTTT. Its protein product is CASSYLPGGSNGELFF.